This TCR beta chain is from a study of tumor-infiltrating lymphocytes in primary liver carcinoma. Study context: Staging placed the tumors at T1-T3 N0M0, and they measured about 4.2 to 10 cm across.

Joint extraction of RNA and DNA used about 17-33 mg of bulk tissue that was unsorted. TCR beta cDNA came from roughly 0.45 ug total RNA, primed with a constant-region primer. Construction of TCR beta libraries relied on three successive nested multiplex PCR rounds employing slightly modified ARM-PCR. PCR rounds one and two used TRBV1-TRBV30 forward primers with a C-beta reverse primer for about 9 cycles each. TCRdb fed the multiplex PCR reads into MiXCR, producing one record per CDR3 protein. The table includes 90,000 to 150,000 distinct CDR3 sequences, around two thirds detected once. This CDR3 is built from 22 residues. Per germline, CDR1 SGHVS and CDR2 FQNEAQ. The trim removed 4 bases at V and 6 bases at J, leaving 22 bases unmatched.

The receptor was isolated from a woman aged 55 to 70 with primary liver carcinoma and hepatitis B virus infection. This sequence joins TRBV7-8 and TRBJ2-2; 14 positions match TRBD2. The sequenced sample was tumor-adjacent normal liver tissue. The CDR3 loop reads CASSSSRRTSGRTGLSAGELFF. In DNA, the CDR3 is TGTGCCAGCAGCTCTTCTCGGAGGACTAGCGGGAGGACCGGGCTCTCGGCCGGGGAGCTGTTTTTT.